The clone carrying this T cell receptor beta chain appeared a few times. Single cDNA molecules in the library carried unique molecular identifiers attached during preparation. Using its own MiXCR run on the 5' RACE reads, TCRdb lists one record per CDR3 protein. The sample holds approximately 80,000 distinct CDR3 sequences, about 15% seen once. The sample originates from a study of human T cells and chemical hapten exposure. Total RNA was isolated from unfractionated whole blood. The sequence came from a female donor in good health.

The CDR3 coding sequence is TGCAGTGCTAGAGATGAGGGCCGATCGGCAGATACGCAGTATTTT. Encoded protein: CSARDEGRSADTQYF. The chain uses TRBV20-1 and TRBJ2-3; tentative D call: TRBD2 (5 bases). Trimming removed 0 bases from V and 4 bases from J, with 14 bases in between. The CDR3 contains 15 residues. CDR1 DFQATT and CDR2 SNEGSKA come from the germline V gene (reference sequence).